The T cell receptor (beta chain) under discussion was sequenced for a study of T cell repertoires in cytomegalovirus infection. With regard to this clonotype: Its antigen is not identified.

One entry per CDR3 protein, called by TCRdb with MiXCR from the reads. This sample has approximately 110,000 distinct CDR3 sequences; 25% to 30% occur once, and the top ten carry roughly 77%. The germline V and J ends were trimmed by 10 bases and 7 bases, with 15 bases remaining between them. The CDR3 sequence is 13 residues long. The specimen comprised CD8+ T cells from cultured PBMCs, sampled from culture after CMV antigen stimulation. This chain joins TRBV5-3 and TRBJ1-6; D is ambiguous. TRBV5-3 is an open reading frame whose function is uncertain. The sequence was collected from a human donor in good health (CMV status not recorded). Some clones in this sample may be carry-over from other donors' samples. CDR3 nucleotides: TGTGCCTGGAGCGGCGTATCGAATTCACCCCTCCACTTT. This sequence encodes CAWSGVSNSPLHF.